This T cell receptor (beta chain) was captured by sequencing in a study of shared clonotypes between healthy human individuals (dated by TCRdb to the early 2020s). As for the study more broadly: The cohort included three men and a couple of women between 18 and 49 years of age. Leukapheresis yielded between about 0.8 and 9.5 billion PBMCs per donor. To increase sequencing depth and limit assay-specific biases, different laboratories used diverse techniques to prepare libraries and sequence TCR repertoires. To estimate repertoire size and how much clonotypes are shared between individuals, the study performed deep sequencing of blood TCR repertoires from roughly five healthy adults. For each donor, CD4 naive and CD4 memory were each run on three plates, CD8 naive on two plates, and CD8 memory on one plate.

Only one count was recorded for this clone. Its binding antigen is unknown. Qualities for individual bases were not recorded, and no much larger clone is one base off. CD8 naive samples were CD45RO-negative cells positively selected for CCR7, giving a CD45RA+CCR7+ population that excluded TemRA cells. Healthy HIV-negative adults with no recently reported acute infections or vaccinations were included as donors. All donors were Caucasian adults living in Nashville, Tennessee, USA. After blood collection by leukapheresis, PBMCs were isolated using Ficoll-Histopaque density gradient centrifugation and then cryopreserved in the vapor phase of liquid nitrogen. Analytical flow cytometry was used to check the purity and quantity of every magnetically sorted T cell population. Each sorted fraction had its genomic DNA isolated and then quantified by UV absorbance on a Nanodrop 2000c. Using the deep immunoSEQ assay, TCR CDR3 regions were amplified from genomic DNA by multiplex PCR. Genomic DNA extracted from each cell subset was distributed evenly over all wells of several immunoSEQ 96-well plates, and each plate served as one replicate. For sorted subsets, each replicate PCR was loaded with 200 to 250 ng genomic DNA, equivalent to some 27,000 T cell genomes. The purified libraries were quantified using a Qubit 3.0 fluorometer, sized with a Bioanalyzer 2100, and then quantified again using the KAPA Library Quantification kit. Every immunoSEQ 96-well plate was sequenced on a separate single-read 150-cycle Illumina NextSeq 550 flow cell. The authors processed their data as follows. Because only junctional sequences without quality scores were contained in the immunoSEQ output, filtering matching that applied to full-length reads could not be performed. To assign V/J genes and CDR3, sequences were annotated against IMGT germline references using PyIR, a Python wrapper for IgBLAST v1.9. Any read was removed if the V/J assignment was weak (E-value above 1e-6), the CDR3 was missing, or the read contained stop codons, out-of-frame junctions, or ambiguous translated residues. A V3J clonotype was defined by an identical inferred V gene, J gene, and CDR3 amino acid sequence. Percentage overlap between repertoires was computed as shared unique clonotypes divided by the size of the smaller repertoire. RTK rarefaction, the Chao1 estimator, and Recon v2.1 estimates of unobserved clonotypes were used to assess repertoire richness. Generation probabilities for all TCRbeta clonotypes obtained by the gDNA method from several donors were computed using OLGA. Not all clones reach the TCRdb copy of this immuneACCESS table, which keeps in-frame sequences only. Checked studies attribute under half of the gap to unresolved V genes and leave the rest unexplained. That table supplies the V and J calls and clone size; D and trimming were determined from the DNA. For this sample the table gives 700,000 to 950,000 clones, of which around 96% were detected only once. Under 0.3% of the sample lies in the top ten.

The paper as a whole reports these results and caveats: Incomplete sequencing was indicated by rarefaction of sorted-subset datasets, despite the large sequencing depth. Across a few donors, roughly 5.1% of naive CD4, over 3% of naive CD8, 2.3% of memory CD4, and approximately 0.42% of memory CD8 clonotypes were shared. Higher generation probabilities were observed for clonotypes shared by all four sorted-subset donors than for non-shared clonotypes. Naive subsets generally had larger estimated clonotype richness than memory subsets. Pairwise subsampling led to the expectation that sequencing depth would affect the degree of clonotype sharing among donors. Sampling was restricted to blood, and TCR repertoires in tissues likely differ from the TCR repertoires found in blood. The small number of donors limited the genetic and exposure-history diversity represented.

From a lookup of the germline V gene, CDR1 and CDR2 are SGDLS and YYNGEE. Counted from cysteine to phenylalanine, this CDR3 has 14 amino acids. The read is trimmed to its CDR3 DNA, 42 bases read in frame from base 1. The junction shows trimming of 4 bases on V and 1 base on J, plus 11 bases between the germline ends. The chain is made from TRBV9 and TRBJ1-1; D gene: possibly TRBD1, on 6 matching bases. The source is a man in his thirties or forties in good health. Source material: naive CD8+ T cells sorted from blood. The cell subset or site label of this sample denotes: CD45RA+CCR7+. The CDR3 here reads CASSTGGGNTEAFF. The nucleotide sequence is given as TGTGCCAGCAGCACGGGAGGGGGGAACACTGAAGCTTTCTTT. The CDR3 plus the reference TRBV9 and TRBJ1-1 genes for the other parts give the full variable domain: DSGVTQTPKHLITATGQRVTLRCSPRSGDLSVYWYQQSLDQGLQFLIQYYNGEERAKGNILERFSAQQFPDLHSELNLSSLELGDSALYFCASSTGGGNTEAFFGQGTRLTVV.